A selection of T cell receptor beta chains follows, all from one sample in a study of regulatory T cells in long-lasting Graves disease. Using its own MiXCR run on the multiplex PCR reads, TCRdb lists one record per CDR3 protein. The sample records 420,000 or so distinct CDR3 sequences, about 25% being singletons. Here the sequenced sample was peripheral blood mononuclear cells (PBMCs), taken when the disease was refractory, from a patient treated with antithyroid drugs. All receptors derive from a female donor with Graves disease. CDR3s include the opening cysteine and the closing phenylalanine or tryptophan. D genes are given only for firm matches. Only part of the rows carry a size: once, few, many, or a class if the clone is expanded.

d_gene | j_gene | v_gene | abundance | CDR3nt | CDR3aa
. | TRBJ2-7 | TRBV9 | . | TGTGCCAGCAGCCCGTACGACAGTTCCTACGAGCAGTACTTC | CASSPYDSSYEQYF
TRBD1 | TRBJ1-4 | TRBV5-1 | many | TGTGCCAGCAGCTTACAGGGGGCCGGCGAAAAACTGTTTTTT | CASSLQGAGEKLFF
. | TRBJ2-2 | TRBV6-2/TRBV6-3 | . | TGTGCCAGCAGTGACGTGGTCGGGGAGCTGTTTTTT | CASSDVVGELFF
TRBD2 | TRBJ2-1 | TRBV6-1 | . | TGTGCCAGCAGTGAAGGACTAGCGGGGATCAATGAGCAGTTCTTC | CASSEGLAGINEQFF
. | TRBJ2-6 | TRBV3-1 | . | TGTGCCAGCAGCCAAGAGACTCTGCTTGCTGGGGCCAACGTCCTGACTTTC | CASSQETLLAGANVLTF
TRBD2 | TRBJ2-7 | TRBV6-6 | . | TGTGCCAGCAGTTACTCGACCGGGAGGCCGCGGGAGCAGTACTTC | CASSYSTGRPREQYF
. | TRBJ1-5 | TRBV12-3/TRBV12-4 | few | TGTGCCACCGGTGGAGGGGGCAATCAGCCCCAGCATTTT | CATGGGGNQPQHF
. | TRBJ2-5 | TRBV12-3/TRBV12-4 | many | TGTGCCAGCAGTCACGGTCGTCAAGAGACCCAGTACTTC | CASSHGRQETQYF
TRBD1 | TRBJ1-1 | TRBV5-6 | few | TGTGCCAGCAGCGACAACAGGGGACTAGCTTTCTTT | CASSDNRGLAFF
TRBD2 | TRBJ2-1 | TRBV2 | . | TGTGCCAGCAGTCTAGCGGACGATGAGCAGTTCTTC | CASSLADDEQFF
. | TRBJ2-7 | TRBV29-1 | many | TGCAGCGCAGGCTTCGTCGGGCGCGAGCAGTACTTC | CSAGFVGREQYF
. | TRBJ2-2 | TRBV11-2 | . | TGTGCCAGCAGCTTGGAAGGCCGGCAGGTTGAACGTTCCTGGGAACACGCCGGGGAGCTGTTTTTT | CASSLEGRQVERSWEHAGELFF
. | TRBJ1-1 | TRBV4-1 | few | TGCGCCAGCAGCCAGGAAAGACACTTGAACACTGAAGCTTTCTTT | CASSQERHLNTEAFF
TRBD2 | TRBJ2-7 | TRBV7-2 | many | TGTGCCAGCAGCTTAAAAACCGGGACTAGCGGGAGTTCTTCCTACGAGCAGTACTTC | CASSLKTGTSGSSSYEQYF
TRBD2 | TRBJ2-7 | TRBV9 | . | TGTGCCAGCAGCTCGACTAGCGGGACTTACGAGCAGTACTTC | CASSSTSGTYEQYF
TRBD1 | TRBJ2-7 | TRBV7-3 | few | TGTGCCAGCAGCTCACAGTCCGGGACAGGTTACGAGCAGTACTTC | CASSSQSGTGYEQYF
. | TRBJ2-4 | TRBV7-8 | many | TGTGCCAGCAGCTTAGCTATGCTAGCCAAAAACATTCAGTACTTC | CASSLAMLAKNIQYF
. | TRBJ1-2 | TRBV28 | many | TGTGCCAGCAACGCCCCCCTGACAGGCTTTAACTATGGCTACACCTTC | CASNAPLTGFNYGYTF
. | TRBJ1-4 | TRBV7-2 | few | TGTGCCAGCAGCACCACTGGACAGCTTCCGTTTTTT | CASSTTGQLPFF
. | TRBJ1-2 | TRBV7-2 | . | TGTGCCAGCAGCTTATCAGGGATCGGCTATGGCTACACCTTC | CASSLSGIGYGYTF
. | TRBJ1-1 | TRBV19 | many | TGTGCCAGCAGTATCTCAGAAAACACTGAAGCTTTCTTT | CASSISENTEAFF
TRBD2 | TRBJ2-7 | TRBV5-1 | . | TGCGCCAGCAGCCTGGGACTAGCGGGAGAGAGCTCCTACGAGCAGTACTTC | CASSLGLAGESSYEQYF